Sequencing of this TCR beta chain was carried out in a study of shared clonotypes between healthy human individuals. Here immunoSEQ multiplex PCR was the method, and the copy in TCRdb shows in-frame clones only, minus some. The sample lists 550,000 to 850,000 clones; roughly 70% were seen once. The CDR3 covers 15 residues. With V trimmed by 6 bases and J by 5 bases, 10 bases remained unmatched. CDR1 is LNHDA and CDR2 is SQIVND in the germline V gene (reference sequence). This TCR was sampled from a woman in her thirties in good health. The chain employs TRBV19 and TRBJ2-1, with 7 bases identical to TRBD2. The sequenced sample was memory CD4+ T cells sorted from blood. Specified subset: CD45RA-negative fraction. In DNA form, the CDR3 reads TGTGCCAGTAGCCAAGGGGCTAGCGGTCACAATGAGCAGTTCTTC. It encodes CASSQGASGHNEQFF.